This T cell receptor beta chain derives from a study of blood T cell repertoires in COVID-19 (dated by TCRdb to 2020 to 2022). In the study overall: Samples covering the acute and convalescent phases of COVID-19 were provided by collaborators in the United States, Italy and Spain. Nearly every sample came with metadata listing a de-identified subject ID, COVID-19 status, age in years and sex. Subjects who had been exposed to COVID-19, were actively infected with it, or had recovered from it provided the deeply sampled blood TCRbeta repertoires that made up the dataset. A freely available public database, intended as a resource for researchers studying the immune response to SARS-CoV-2, is where the repertoires were released. The prospective study material was composed of cDNA or gDNA derived from T cells, B-cell-depleted T cells, or PBMCs. Where available, HLA class I and class II types were obtained from metadata supplied by the sample provider rather than from assay-based typing. The samples were drawn from the first 160 participants of the ongoing ImmuneRACE study and from over 950 subjects provided by 6 global collaborators. Overall study results and their limits: Clinical and demographic metadata were provided uncurated, with the amount varying by source and participant.

TCRbeta CDR3 regions were amplified from genomic DNA by means of the immunoSEQ Assay, a bias-controlled multiplex PCR. Per the source publication's procedure: Nucleated cell counts per sample were estimated from amplification of reference gene primers within the assay. To quantify the absolute abundance of each unique TCRbeta CDR3 rearrangement, sequence reads were collapsed and filtered. Productive Simpson clonality was computed per sample as the square root of Simpson's diversity index over productive rearrangements. In its TCRdb copy, this immuneACCESS table keeps in-frame sequences only and misses some clones. Where compared with another copy, unresolved V genes explain less than half of these, and the others have no known cause. The V and J calls and clone size come from that table; D and trimming were worked out from the DNA. This sample holds around 100,000 clones; more than 85% were observed only once. The ten largest clonotypes hold about 3% of the sample.

The sample holds one count of this clone. Which antigen it targets is not known. Per-base qualities were not stored, and no clone one base away is much larger. Looking up the germline V gene yields CDR1 SGHRS and CDR2 YFSETQ. The CDR3 measures 15 amino acids from cysteine to phenylalanine. Only CDR3 DNA remains: 45 bases, in frame from the first base. Germline trimming amounts to 1 base on V and 8 bases on J, with 10 as the count of junction bases outside the gene matches. The collaborating institutions used their own protocols to collect whole blood in K2EDTA tubes. For TCRbeta analysis, collaborator samples were shipped as frozen whole blood, as isolated PBMCs, or as DNA extracted from either sample type.

The clonotype originates from a man aged 50 to 60 with active or convalescent COVID-19. The chain is encoded by TRBV5-1 joined to TRBJ1-2, with 8 bases aligning to TRBD1. Material: peripheral blood. CDR3 reads: CASSLSPGGAGGYTF. The nucleotide sequence reads as follows: TGCGCCAGCAGCTTGTCCCCAGGGGGCGCAGGAGGCTACACCTTC.